A single sample gave rise to the 6 T cell receptor beta chains below, sequenced in a study of regulatory T cells in long-lasting Graves disease. Building the TCR beta libraries relied on iRepertoire HTBI primers, and CDR3 regions underwent Arm-PCR. TCRdb independently ran MiXCR on the multiplex PCR reads; one entry per CDR3 protein. This repertoire shows roughly 400,000 distinct CDR3 sequences, about a sixth found once; its top ten account for 20% to 25%. Time point: newly diagnosed GD, antithyroid drugs for less than 3 months. PBMCs were the source of the RNA used for TCR sequencing. This sample also appeared in a second study, on T cells in Graves' hyperthyroidism and ophthalmopathy.

This specimen consisted of peripheral blood mononuclear cells (PBMCs), obtained at new diagnosis, from a patient treated with antithyroid drugs. The receptors were gathered from a woman aged 18 to 35 with Graves disease.

This clonotype was counted many times. This chain links TRBV20-1 with TRBJ2-1; D is possibly TRBD2 (5 bases). CDR3 length: 15 residues. Germline-derived CDR1 and CDR2 are DFQATT and SNEGSKA (reference sequence). V lost 3 bases and J lost 4, with 16 bases in between. CDR3 bases: TGCAGTGCTAGCCCTAGACTACTTAATTACAATGAGCAGTTCTTC. Its translation is CSASPRLLNYNEQFF.

This clonotype was counted at least ten times. The chain employs TRBV28 and TRBJ2-7; D is undetermined. Per germline, CDR1 MDHEN and CDR2 SYDVKM. Trimming shortened V by 5 bases and J by 2 bases, and 16 bases separated the two germline ends. The CDR3 has 15 residues. The CDR3 protein is CASSLGRAGPYEQYF. For the CDR3, the DNA is TGTGCCAGCAGTCTAGGCCGGGCCGGTCCCTACGAGCAGTACTTC.

This clonotype was counted many times. This sequence joins TRBV7-2 and TRBJ2-5; the match to TRBD1 covers 7 bases. After removal of 5 bases from V and 7 bases from J, the junction contained 10 bases not matched to a gene. The CDR3 runs to 14 residues. Germline loops: CDR1 SGHTA, CDR2 FQGNSA. The CDR3 DNA reads TGTGCCAGCAGCAAAGGGGGCCTCGATTGGACCCAGTACTTC. Its protein is CASSKGGLDWTQYF. The entire variable domain, with the rest obtained from reference TRBV7-2 and TRBJ2-5, is as follows: GAGVSQSPSNKVTEKGKDVELRCDPISGHTALYWYRQSLGQGLEFLIYFQGNSAPDKSGLPSDRFSAERTGGSVSTLTIQRTQQEDSAVYLCASSKGGLDWTQYFGPGTRLLVL.

V usage is TRBV10-2 and J usage is TRBJ2-3; D call uncertain. This CDR3 is 13 amino acids long. Trimming pared 8 bases from V and 2 bases from J, leaving 11 bases between. Germline lookup yields CDR1 WSHSY and CDR2 SAAADI. The CDR3 is CASCWGFTDTQYF. The CDR3 coding sequence is TGCGCCAGCTGTTGGGGTTTCACAGATACGCAGTATTTT.

The chain is built from TRBV20-1 and TRBJ2-7, with 9 bases fitting TRBD2. The junction had 15 bases not matched to a gene; V was cut back by 5 bases and J by 7 bases. This CDR3 has 15 amino acids. Germline V gene data show CDR1 as DFQATT and CDR2 as SNEGSKA (reference sequence). CDR3 in DNA: TGCAGTGCTGCCTCTTTCGCGGGAGGGCCAGTGGAGCAGTACTTC. Amino acids: CSAASFAGGPVEQYF.

This clonotype was counted many times. J is TRBJ2-1 and V is TRBV7-3; TRBD2 aligns across 8 bases. V lost 4 bases to trimming and J lost 5 bases; unmatched junction nucleotides: 16. The CDR3 covers 18 residues. Germline V gene sequence: CDR1 SGHTA, CDR2 FQGTGA. In DNA, the CDR3 is TGTGCCAGCAGCTATGCCGGGAGGGTAGCGGAGGGGGACAATGAGCAGTTCTTC. Amino acids: CASSYAGRVAEGDNEQFF.